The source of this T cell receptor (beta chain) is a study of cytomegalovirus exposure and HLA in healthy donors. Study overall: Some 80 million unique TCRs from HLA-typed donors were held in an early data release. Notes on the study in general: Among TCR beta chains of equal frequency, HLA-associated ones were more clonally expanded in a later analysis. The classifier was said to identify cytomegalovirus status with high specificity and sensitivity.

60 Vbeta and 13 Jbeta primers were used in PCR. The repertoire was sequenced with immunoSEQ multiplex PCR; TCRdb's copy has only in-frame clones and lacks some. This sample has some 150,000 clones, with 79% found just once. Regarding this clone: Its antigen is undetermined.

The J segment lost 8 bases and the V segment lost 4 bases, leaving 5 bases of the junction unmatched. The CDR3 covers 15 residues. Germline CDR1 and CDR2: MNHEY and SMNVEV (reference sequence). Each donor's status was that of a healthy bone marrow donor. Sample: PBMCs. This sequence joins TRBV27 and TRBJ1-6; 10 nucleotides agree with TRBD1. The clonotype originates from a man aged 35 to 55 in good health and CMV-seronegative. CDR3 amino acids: CASSSRDRGYSPLHF. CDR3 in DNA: TGTGCCAGCAGTTCACGGGACAGGGGTTATTCACCCCTCCACTTT.